These T cell receptor beta chains were read from a single sample in a study of blood T cell repertoires in COVID-19. Here immunoSEQ multiplex PCR was the method, and the copy in TCRdb shows in-frame clones only, minus some. The table records over 70,000 clones, approximately 80% of them present only once. The sequenced material came from peripheral blood. The receptors originated from a man aged 65 to 79 with COVID-19, enrolled during active disease. CDR3s include the opening cysteine and the closing phenylalanine or tryptophan.

>TRBV6-4
CASSAQGADYNEQFF
>TRBV7-3
CASAFTGVGDTQYF
>TRBV6-5
CATIPPGFRTEAFF
>TRBV28
CASSLTGAGGYTF
>TRBV4-1
CASGGGVLSRANVLTF
>TRBV30
CAWRDPGQGYGYTF
>TRBV27
CASNGDTGELFF
>TRBV7-3
CASSLTPSGGTGELFF
>TRBV9
CASSRVGGEKLFF
>TRBV7-9
CASSRFRGLILNTEAFF
>TRBV7-2
CASSLISGSYEQYF
>TRBV4-1
CASSQDTGFNQPQHF
>TRBV19
CASSPGQDYEQYF
>TRBV10-3
CAIRSLAGVGSGELFF
>TRBV27
CASSRGTLFSSYNSPLHF
>TRBV7-9
CASSSTGPRGQPQHF
>TRBV6-5
CASSPGTGVYGYTF
>TRBV6-6
CASGPTGGKEPQHF
>TRBV7-8
CASSLTGRRTEAFF
>TRBV6-5
CASSPPGSGNTIYF
>TRBV24-1
CATSDSNGHYEQYF
>TRBV2
CASSDGLLTDTQYF